The clone carrying this TCR beta chain was recorded at least ten times. Antigen: not known. Vbeta (60) and Jbeta (13) primers were used in the PCR. The data were produced by immunoSEQ multiplex PCR, yet TCRdb's version contains in-frame clones alone and is incomplete. The sample yields approximately 76,000 clones, around 80% seen once. Though nominally healthy at sampling, donors likely had unrecorded immune exposures. This record belongs to a study of cytomegalovirus exposure and HLA in healthy donors. Per the germline V gene, CDR1 is MRHNA and CDR2 is SNTAGT. The CDR3 has 16 amino acids. Germline trimming cut 0 bases from V and 3 bases from J; bases unmatched to any gene: 1. Findings of the study overall: Cytomegalovirus association was listed for 164 TCR beta chains. Later analysis associated a missense DCLRE1C variant with TCR beta V- and J-gene trimming. According to a later analysis, donors in an Asian-associated ancestry cluster reportedly had fewer N-insertions than the roughly 720-donor mean.

The material sequenced was PBMCs. The TCR was taken from a man under 40 in good health and CMV-seronegative. This chain uses TRBV6-4 with TRBJ2-3; 12 bases are shared with TRBD2. CDR3 nucleotide sequence: TGTGCCAGCAGTGACTCGACTAGCGGGGGAACAGATACGCAGTATTTT. Amino acid sequence: CASSDSTSGGTDTQYF.